The entry that follows covers one T cell receptor beta chain sequence. V was pared by 4 bases and J by 6 bases, with 6 bases of the junction left unmatched. CDR1 SGHNT and CDR2 YYREEE come from the germline V gene (reference sequence). The CDR3 spans 14 residues. Authors' analysis steps: Reference gene primer amplification gave estimated nucleated cell counts. TCRdb's table, derived via immunoSEQ multiplex PCR, lists solely in-frame clones and lacks some. V and J calls and clone size are copied from that table; D and trimming were computed from the DNA. The data contain fewer than 250,000 clones, around 78% of them seen just once; the ten biggest clones take up just over 2.5%. This specimen comes from a study of blood T cell repertoires in COVID-19. Overall study context: Samples taken during acute and convalescent COVID-19 were collected in the United States, Italy and Spain. T cells, B-cell-depleted T cells, or PBMCs supplied cDNA or gDNA.

The chain links TRBV5-4 to TRBJ2-2, with 7 positions matching TRBD1. The sample taken for sequencing was peripheral blood. This clonotype was sampled from a woman in her 70s with active or convalescent COVID-19. The CDR3 region has the DNA TGTGCCAGCAGCCCAACCACAGGGGCCGGGGAGCTGTTTTTT. Translation gives CASSPTTGAGELFF.